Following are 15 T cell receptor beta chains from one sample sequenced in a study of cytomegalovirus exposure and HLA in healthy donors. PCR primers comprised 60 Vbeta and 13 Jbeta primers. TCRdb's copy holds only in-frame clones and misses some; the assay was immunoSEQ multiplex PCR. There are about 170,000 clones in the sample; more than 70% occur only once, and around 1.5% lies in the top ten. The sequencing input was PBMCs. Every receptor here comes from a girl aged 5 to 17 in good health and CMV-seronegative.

CDR3 protein: CASSFPGQGDEKLFF. The CDR3 DNA reads as TGCGCCAGCAGCTTCCCCGGACAGGGAGATGAAAAACTGTTTTTT. The rearrangement links TRBV4-1 to TRBJ1-4; 8 bases align to TRBD1. The CDR3 is 15 amino acids. The ends lost 5 bases at V and 6 bases at J; junction bases unmatched: 8. The germline CDR1 and CDR2 sequences are MGHRA and YSYEKL.

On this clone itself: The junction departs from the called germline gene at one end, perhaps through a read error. The CDR3 bases are TGTGCCAGTAGTATGGCCACGGGTGAGTCTAATTCACCCCTCCGCTTT. Encoded protein: CASSMATGESNSPLRF. The rearrangement uses TRBV19 and TRBJ1-6; D unresolved. Germline CDR1 and CDR2: LNHDA and SQIVND (reference sequence). The CDR3 sequence is 16 residues long. Filled out from reference TRBV19 and TRBJ1-6, the complete variable domain reads DGGITQSPKYLFRKEGQNVTLSCEQNLNHDAMYWYRQDPGQGLRLIYYSQIVNDFQKGDIAEGYSVSREKKESFPLTVTSAQKNPTAFYLCASSMATGESNSPLRFGNGTRLTVT.

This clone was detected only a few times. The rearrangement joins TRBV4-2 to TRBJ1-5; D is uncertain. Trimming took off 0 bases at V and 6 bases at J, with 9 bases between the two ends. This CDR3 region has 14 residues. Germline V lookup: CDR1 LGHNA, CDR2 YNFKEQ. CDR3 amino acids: CASSQDRQSQPQHF. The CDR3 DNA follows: TGTGCCAGCAGCCAAGACAGGCAAAGTCAGCCCCAGCATTTT.

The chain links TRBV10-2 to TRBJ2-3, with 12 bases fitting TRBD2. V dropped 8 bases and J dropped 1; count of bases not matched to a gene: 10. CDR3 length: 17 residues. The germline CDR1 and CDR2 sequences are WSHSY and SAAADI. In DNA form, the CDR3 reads TGCGCCAGCCAGACTAGCGGGGGCACGGCTGGCACAGATACGCAGTATTTT. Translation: CASQTSGGTAGTDTQYF.

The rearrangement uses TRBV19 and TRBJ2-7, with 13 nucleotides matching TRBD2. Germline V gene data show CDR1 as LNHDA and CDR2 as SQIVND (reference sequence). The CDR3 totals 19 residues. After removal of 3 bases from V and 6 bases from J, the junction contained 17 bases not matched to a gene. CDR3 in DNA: TGTGCCAGTAGTATTGGCACTAGCGGGGGGGGAAAAGGATTCGGCGAGCAGTACTTC. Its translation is CASSIGTSGGGKGFGEQYF. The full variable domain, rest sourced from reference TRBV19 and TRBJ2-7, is DGGITQSPKYLFRKEGQNVTLSCEQNLNHDAMYWYRQDPGQGLRLIYYSQIVNDFQKGDIAEGYSVSREKKESFPLTVTSAQKNPTAFYLCASSIGTSGGGKGFGEQYFGPGTRLTVT.

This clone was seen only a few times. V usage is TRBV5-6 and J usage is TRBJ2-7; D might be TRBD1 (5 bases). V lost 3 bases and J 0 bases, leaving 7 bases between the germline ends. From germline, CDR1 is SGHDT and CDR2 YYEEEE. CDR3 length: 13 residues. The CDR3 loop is CASSSRDSYEQYF. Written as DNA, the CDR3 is TGTGCCAGCAGCTCCAGGGACTCCTACGAGCAGTACTTC.

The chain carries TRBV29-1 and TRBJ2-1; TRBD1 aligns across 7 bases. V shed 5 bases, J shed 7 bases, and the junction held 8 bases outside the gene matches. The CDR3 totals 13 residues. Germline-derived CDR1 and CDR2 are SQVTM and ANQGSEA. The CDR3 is CSVRWDRANEQFF. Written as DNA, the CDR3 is TGCAGCGTTCGTTGGGACAGAGCTAATGAGCAGTTCTTC.

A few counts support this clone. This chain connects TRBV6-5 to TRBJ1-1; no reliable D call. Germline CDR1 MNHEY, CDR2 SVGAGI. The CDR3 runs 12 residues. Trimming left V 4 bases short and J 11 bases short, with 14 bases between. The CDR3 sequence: CASSSTRHEAFF. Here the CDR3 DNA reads TGTGCCAGCAGTTCCACCAGGCACGAGGCTTTCTTT.

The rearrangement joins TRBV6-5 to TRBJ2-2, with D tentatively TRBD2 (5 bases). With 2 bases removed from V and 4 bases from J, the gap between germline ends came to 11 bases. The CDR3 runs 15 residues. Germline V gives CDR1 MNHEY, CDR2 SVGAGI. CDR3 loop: CASSYEGGLTGELFF. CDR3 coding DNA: TGTGCCAGCAGTTACGAGGGCGGACTCACCGGGGAGCTGTTTTTT.

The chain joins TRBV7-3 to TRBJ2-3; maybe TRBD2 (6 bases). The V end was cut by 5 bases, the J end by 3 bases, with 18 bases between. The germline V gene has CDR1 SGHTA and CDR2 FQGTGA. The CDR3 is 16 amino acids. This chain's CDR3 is CASSQGMAGPTDTQYF. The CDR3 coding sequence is TGTGCCAGCAGCCAAGGTATGGCGGGGCCAACAGATACGCAGTATTTT.

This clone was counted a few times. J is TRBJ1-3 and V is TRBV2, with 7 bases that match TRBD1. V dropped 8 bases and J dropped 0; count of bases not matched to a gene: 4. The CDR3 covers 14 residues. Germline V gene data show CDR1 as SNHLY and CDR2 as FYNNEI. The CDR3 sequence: CASGTDPSGNTIYF. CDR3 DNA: TGTGCCAGCGGGACAGATCCCTCTGGAAACACCATATATTTT. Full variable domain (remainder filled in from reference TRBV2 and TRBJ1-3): EPEVTQTPSHQVTQMGQEVILRCVPISNHLYFYWYRQILGQKVEFLVSFYNNEISEKSEIFDDQFSVERPDGSNFTLKIRSTKLEDSAMYFCASGTDPSGNTIYFGEGSWLTVV.

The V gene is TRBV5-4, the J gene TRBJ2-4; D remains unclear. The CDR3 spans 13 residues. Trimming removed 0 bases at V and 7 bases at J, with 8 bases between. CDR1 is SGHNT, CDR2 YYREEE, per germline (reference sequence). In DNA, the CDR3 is TGTGCCAGCAGCTTGGAGCAACGGAACATTCAGTACTTC. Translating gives CASSLEQRNIQYF.

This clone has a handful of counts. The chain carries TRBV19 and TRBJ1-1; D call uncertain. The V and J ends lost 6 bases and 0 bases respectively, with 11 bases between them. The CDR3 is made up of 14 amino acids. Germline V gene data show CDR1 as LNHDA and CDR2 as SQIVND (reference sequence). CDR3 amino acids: CASREAEVNTEAFF. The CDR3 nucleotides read TGTGCCAGTAGAGAGGCGGAGGTGAACACTGAAGCTTTCTTT.

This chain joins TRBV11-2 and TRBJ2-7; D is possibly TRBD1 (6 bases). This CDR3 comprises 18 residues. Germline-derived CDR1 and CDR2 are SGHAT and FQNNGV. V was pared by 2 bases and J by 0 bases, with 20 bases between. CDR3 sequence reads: CASSLWGNRQGSSYEQYF. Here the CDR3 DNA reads TGTGCCAGCAGCTTATGGGGGAACCGGCAGGGGTCCTCCTACGAGCAGTACTTC.

The CDR3 spells CASSVGGGNTGELFF. The CDR3 DNA follows: TGTGCCAGCAGCGTAGGAGGGGGGAACACCGGGGAGCTGTTTTTT. The genes are TRBV9 and TRBJ2-2, with D perhaps matching TRBD1 (6 bases). Trimming took 0 bases from V and 1 from J, leaving 7 bases between them. This CDR3 comprises 15 residues. In germline, CDR1 is SGDLS, CDR2 YYNGEE. The full variable domain, with the rest looked up from reference TRBV9 and TRBJ2-2, is DSGVTQTPKHLITATGQRVTLRCSPRSGDLSVYWYQQSLDQGLQFLIQYYNGEERAKGNILERFSAQQFPDLHSELNLSSLELGDSALYFCASSVGGGNTGELFFGEGSRLTVL.